This T cell receptor (beta chain) was recorded in a study of blood T cell repertoires in COVID-19. Study context: From T cells, B-cell-depleted T cells, or PBMCs came the material, which was cDNA or gDNA.

How the authors handled the data: Reference gene primer amplification yielded estimated nucleated cell counts. The data were produced by immunoSEQ multiplex PCR, yet TCRdb's version contains in-frame clones alone and is incomplete. Clone size and V and J calls were adopted from that table, with D and trimming inferred from the DNA. The sample lists about 200,000 clones, around 85% seen once, with 0.9% to 0.95% in the top ten. This clone was recorded only once. The CDR3 length is 16 residues. The junction had 9 bases not matched to a gene; V was cut back by 5 bases and J by 5 bases. Germline values: CDR1 LGHNA, CDR2 YSLEER.

This TCR was recovered from a man aged 55-75 years with COVID-19, enrolled during active disease. Sequenced input: peripheral blood. The chain carries TRBV4-3 and TRBJ1-6; 7 nucleotides match TRBD1. CDR3 coding DNA: TGCGCCAGCAGCAAATCCGGGACAGCCAATAATTCACCCCTCCACTTT. Translated, it gives CASSKSGTANNSPLHF.